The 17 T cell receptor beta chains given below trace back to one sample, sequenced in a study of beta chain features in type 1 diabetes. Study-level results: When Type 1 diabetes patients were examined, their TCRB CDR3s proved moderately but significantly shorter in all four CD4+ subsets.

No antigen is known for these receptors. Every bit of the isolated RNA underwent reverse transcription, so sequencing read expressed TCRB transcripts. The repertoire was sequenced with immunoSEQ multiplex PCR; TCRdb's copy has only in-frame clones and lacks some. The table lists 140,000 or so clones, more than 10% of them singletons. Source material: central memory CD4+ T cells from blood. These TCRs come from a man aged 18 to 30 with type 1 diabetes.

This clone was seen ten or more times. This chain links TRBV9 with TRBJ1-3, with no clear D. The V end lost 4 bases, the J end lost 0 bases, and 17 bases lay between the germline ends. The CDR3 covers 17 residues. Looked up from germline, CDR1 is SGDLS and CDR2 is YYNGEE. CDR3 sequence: CASSPIGRRTSGNTIYF. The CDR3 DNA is TGTGCCAGCAGCCCCATTGGACGTCGAACCTCTGGAAACACCATATATTTT.

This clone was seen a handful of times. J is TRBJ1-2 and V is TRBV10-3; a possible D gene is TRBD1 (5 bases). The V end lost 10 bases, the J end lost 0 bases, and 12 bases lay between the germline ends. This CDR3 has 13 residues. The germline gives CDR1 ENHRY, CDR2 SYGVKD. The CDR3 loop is CATGNRTNYGYTF. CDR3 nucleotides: TGTGCCACCGGTAACAGGACTAACTATGGCTACACCTTC.

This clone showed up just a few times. The CDR3 region has the DNA TGTGCCAGCAGGGCAGACAGGGGGCCTTACGAGCAGTACTTC. Amino acids: CASRADRGPYEQYF. The chain has TRBV28 and TRBJ2-7, with TRBD1 matching over 10 bases. The CDR3 loop spans 14 amino acids. The V and J ends lost 6 bases and 4 bases, in that order; junction bases with no gene match: 6. Germline V lookup: CDR1 MDHEN, CDR2 SYDVKM.

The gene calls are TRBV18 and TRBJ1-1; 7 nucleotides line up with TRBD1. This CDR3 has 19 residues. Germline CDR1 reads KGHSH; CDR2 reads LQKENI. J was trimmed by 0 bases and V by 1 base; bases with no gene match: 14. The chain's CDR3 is CASSPLDRVPFTMNTEAFF. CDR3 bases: TGTGCCAGCTCACCACTAGACAGGGTCCCCTTTACTATGAACACTGAAGCTTTCTTT.

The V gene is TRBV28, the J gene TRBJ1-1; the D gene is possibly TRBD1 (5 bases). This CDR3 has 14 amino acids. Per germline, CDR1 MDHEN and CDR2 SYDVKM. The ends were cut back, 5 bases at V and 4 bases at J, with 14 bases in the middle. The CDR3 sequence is CASSTPGGGTEAFF. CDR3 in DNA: TGTGCCAGCAGTACGCCCGGTGGGGGCACTGAAGCTTTCTTT.

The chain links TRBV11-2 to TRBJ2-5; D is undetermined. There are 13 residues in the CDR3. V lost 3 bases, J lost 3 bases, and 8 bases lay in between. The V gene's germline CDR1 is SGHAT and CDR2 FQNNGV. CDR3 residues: CASSFGGEETQYF. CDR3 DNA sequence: TGTGCCAGCAGCTTCGGCGGTGAAGAGACCCAGTACTTC.

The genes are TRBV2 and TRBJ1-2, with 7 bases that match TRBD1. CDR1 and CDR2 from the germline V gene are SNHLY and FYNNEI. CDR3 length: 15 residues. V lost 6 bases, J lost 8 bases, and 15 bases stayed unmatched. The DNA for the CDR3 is TGTGCCAGCAGCCTAGACAGGGAACTTCCTGGCGGCTACACCTTC. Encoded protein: CASSLDRELPGGYTF.

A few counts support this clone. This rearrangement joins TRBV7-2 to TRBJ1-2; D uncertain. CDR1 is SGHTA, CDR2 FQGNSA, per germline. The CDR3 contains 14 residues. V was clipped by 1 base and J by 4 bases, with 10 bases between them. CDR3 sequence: CASSLGIHLYGYTF. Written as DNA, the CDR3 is TGTGCCAGCAGCTTAGGCATACACCTCTATGGCTACACCTTC. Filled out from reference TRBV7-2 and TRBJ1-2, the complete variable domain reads GAGVSQSPSNKVTEKGKDVELRCDPISGHTALYWYRQSLGQGLEFLIYFQGNSAPDKSGLPSDRFSAERTGGSVSTLTIQRTQQEDSAVYLCASSLGIHLYGYTFGSGTRLTVV.

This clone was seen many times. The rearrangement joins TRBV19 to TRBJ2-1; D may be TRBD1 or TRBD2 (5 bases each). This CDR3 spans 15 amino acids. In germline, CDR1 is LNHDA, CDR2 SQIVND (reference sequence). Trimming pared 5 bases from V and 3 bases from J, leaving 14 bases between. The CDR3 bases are TGTGCCAGTAGTCTAGCCCAGGGATTCTACAATGAGCAGTTCTTC. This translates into CASSLAQGFYNEQFF.

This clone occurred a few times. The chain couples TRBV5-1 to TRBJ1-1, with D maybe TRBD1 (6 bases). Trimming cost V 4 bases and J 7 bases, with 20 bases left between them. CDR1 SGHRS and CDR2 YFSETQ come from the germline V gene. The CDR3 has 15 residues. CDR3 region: CASSPEGGARYEAFF. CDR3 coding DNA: TGCGCCAGCAGCCCGGAGGGGGGGGCGAGGTATGAAGCTTTCTTT. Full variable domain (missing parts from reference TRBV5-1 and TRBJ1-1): KAGVTQTPRYLIKTRGQQVTLSCSPISGHRSVSWYQQTPGQGLQFLFEYFSETQRNKGNFPGRFSGRQFSNSRSEMNVSTLELGDSALYLCASSPEGGARYEAFFGQGTRLTVV.

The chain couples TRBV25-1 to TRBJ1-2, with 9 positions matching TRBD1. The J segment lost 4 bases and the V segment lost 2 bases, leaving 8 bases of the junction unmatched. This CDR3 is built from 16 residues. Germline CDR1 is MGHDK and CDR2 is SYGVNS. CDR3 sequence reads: CASSEDRTGVGYGYTF. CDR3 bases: TGTGCCAGCAGTGAAGATAGGACAGGGGTGGGCTATGGCTACACCTTC.

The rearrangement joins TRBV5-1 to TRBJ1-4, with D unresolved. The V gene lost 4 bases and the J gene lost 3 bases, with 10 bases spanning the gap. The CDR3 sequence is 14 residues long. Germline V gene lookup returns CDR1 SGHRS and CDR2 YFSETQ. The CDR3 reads CASSGGVANEKLFF. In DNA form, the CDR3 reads TGCGCCAGCAGCGGCGGGGTGGCTAATGAAAAACTGTTTTTT.

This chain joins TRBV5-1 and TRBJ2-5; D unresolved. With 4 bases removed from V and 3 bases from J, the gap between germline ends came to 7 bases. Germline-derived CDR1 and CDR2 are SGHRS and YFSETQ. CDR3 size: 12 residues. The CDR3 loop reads CASSPDKETQYF. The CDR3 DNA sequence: TGCGCCAGCAGCCCGGATAAAGAGACCCAGTACTTC. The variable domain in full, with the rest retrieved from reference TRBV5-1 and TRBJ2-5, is KAGVTQTPRYLIKTRGQQVTLSCSPISGHRSVSWYQQTPGQGLQFLFEYFSETQRNKGNFPGRFSGRQFSNSRSEMNVSTLELGDSALYLCASSPDKETQYFGPGTRLLVL.

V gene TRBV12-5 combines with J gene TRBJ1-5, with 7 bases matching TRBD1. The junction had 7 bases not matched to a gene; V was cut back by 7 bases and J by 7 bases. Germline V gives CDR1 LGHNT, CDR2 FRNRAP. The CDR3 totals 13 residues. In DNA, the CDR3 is TGTGCTAGTGCCTCGCAGGGGGTACAGCCCCAGCATTTT. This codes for CASASQGVQPQHF.

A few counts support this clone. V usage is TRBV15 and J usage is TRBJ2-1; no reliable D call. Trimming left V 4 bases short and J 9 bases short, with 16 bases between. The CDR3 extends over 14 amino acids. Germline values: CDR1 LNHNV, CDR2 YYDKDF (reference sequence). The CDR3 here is CATSTESYNPEQFF. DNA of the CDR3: TGTGCCACCAGCACTGAAAGTTATAACCCTGAGCAGTTCTTC.

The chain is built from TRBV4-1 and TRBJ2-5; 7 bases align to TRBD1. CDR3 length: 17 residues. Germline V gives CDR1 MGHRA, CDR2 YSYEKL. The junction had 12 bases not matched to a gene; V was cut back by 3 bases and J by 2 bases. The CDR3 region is CASSHTPVGQEQETQYF. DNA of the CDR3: TGCGCCAGCAGCCACACCCCGGTAGGACAGGAGCAAGAGACCCAGTACTTC.

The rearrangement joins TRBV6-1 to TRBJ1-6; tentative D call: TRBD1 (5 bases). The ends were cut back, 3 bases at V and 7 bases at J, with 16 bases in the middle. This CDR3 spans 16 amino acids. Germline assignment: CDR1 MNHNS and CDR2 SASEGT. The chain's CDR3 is CASSDQGAAANSPLHF. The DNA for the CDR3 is TGTGCCAGCAGTGACCAGGGAGCAGCGGCCAATTCACCCCTCCACTTT.